This is a list of T cell receptor beta chains from one sample in a study of cytomegalovirus exposure and HLA in healthy donors. Assay: immunoSEQ multiplex PCR; the TCRdb copy retains only in-frame clones and omits some. Of 140,000 to 150,000 clones in the sample, about 8.9% were seen once. The sequenced material came from PBMCs. These receptors all stem from a man aged 50 or older in good health and CMV-seronegative. Each CDR3 is given with its conserved first and last residue. A D gene is named only where the DNA matches it firmly. A row's size may be missing; if present it is once, few, many or a size class.

CDR3 protein: CASSPGTGGPGELFF
CDR3 DNA: TGTGCCAGCTCACCAGGGACAGGAGGTCCCGGGGAGCTGTTTTTT
V gene: TRBV18
CDR3 length: 15
D gene: TRBD1
J gene: TRBJ2-2
clone size: NA

CDR3 protein: CASSIVGQPQHF
CDR3 DNA: TGTGCCAGTAGTATAGTCGGGCAGCCCCAGCATTTT
V gene: TRBV19
CDR3 length: 12
D gene: NA
J gene: TRBJ1-5
clone size: NA

CDR3 protein: CASKDNPGVPGNTIYF
CDR3 DNA: TGTGCCAGTAAGGATAACCCAGGGGTTCCTGGAAACACCATATATTTT
V gene: TRBV19
CDR3 length: 16
D gene: NA
J gene: TRBJ1-3
clone size: NA

CDR3 protein: CASSQSTGGNTDTQYF
CDR3 DNA: TGTGCCAGCAGCCAATCAACGGGGGGGAACACAGATACGCAGTATTTT
V gene: TRBV4-2
CDR3 length: 16
D gene: TRBD2
J gene: TRBJ2-3
clone size: few

CDR3 protein: CASTGGQGGTEAFF
CDR3 DNA: TGCGCCAGCACCGGGGGACAGGGTGGCACTGAAGCTTTCTTT
V gene: TRBV5-1
CDR3 length: 14
D gene: TRBD1
J gene: TRBJ1-1
clone size: few

CDR3 protein: CASRAGGNEQFF
CDR3 DNA: TGTGCCAGCAGGGCAGGGGGCAATGAGCAGTTCTTC
V gene: TRBV2
CDR3 length: 12
D gene: TRBD1
J gene: TRBJ2-1
clone size: NA

CDR3 protein: CASSLVRSGQNTGELFF
CDR3 DNA: TGTGCCAGCAGCTTAGTAAGAAGCGGGCAAAACACCGGGGAGCTGTTTTTT
V gene: TRBV7-2
CDR3 length: 17
D gene: NA
J gene: TRBJ2-2
clone size: few

CDR3 protein: CASSLRGPSSYEQYF
CDR3 DNA: TGTGCCAGCAGTTTAAGGGGCCCCAGCTCCTACGAGCAGTACTTC
V gene: TRBV27
CDR3 length: 15
D gene: NA
J gene: TRBJ2-7
clone size: NA

CDR3 protein: CASRGRPQHF
CDR3 DNA: TGTGCCAGTAGGGGGAGGCCCCAGCATTTT
V gene: TRBV19
CDR3 length: 10
D gene: NA
J gene: TRBJ1-5
clone size: NA

CDR3 protein: CSASGEGEQFF
CDR3 DNA: TGCAGTGCGAGTGGGGAGGGGGAGCAGTTCTTC
V gene: TRBV20-1
CDR3 length: 11
D gene: TRBD2
J gene: TRBJ2-1
clone size: NA

CDR3 protein: CASSQVADSNQPQHF
CDR3 DNA: TGCGCCAGCAGCCAAGTGGCAGATAGCAATCAGCCCCAGCATTTT
V gene: TRBV4-1
CDR3 length: 15
D gene: NA
J gene: TRBJ1-5
clone size: NA

CDR3 protein: CASSPPTSGRLGTGELFF
CDR3 DNA: TGTGCCAGCAGCCCCCCGACTAGCGGGAGGTTAGGCACCGGGGAGCTGTTTTTT
V gene: TRBV7-3
CDR3 length: 18
D gene: TRBD2
J gene: TRBJ2-2
clone size: NA

CDR3 protein: CASSLAGGRAGELFF
CDR3 DNA: TGTGCCAGCAGCTTAGCTGGGGGCAGGGCCGGGGAGCTGTTTTTT
V gene: TRBV11-3
CDR3 length: 15
D gene: NA
J gene: TRBJ2-2
clone size: few

CDR3 protein: CASSFQTGGYNEQFF
CDR3 DNA: TGTGCCAGCAGCTTTCAGACAGGGGGGTACAATGAGCAGTTCTTC
V gene: TRBV7-9
CDR3 length: 15
D gene: TRBD1
J gene: TRBJ2-1
clone size: few

CDR3 protein: CASSLRAVTDTQYF
CDR3 DNA: TGTGCCAGCAGCTTAAGAGCGGTCACAGATACGCAGTATTTT
V gene: TRBV11-1
CDR3 length: 14
D gene: NA
J gene: TRBJ2-3
clone size: few

CDR3 protein: CSVLEGSDTEAFF
CDR3 DNA: TGCAGCGTATTGGAGGGGTCTGACACTGAAGCTTTCTTT
V gene: TRBV29-1
CDR3 length: 13
D gene: NA
J gene: TRBJ1-1
clone size: NA

CDR3 protein: CASSPGGGTPNTEAFF
CDR3 DNA: TGTGCCAGCAGCCCGGGGGGAGGGACACCAAACACTGAAGCTTTCTTT
V gene: TRBV5-8
CDR3 length: 16
D gene: NA
J gene: TRBJ1-1
clone size: NA

CDR3 protein: CASRSSGNGPYEQYF
CDR3 DNA: TGTGCCAGCAGATCCAGCGGAAACGGCCCTTATGAGCAGTACTTC
V gene: TRBV27
CDR3 length: 15
D gene: NA
J gene: TRBJ2-7
clone size: NA

CDR3 protein: CASSRPGLAGGPRDTDTQYF
CDR3 DNA: TGTGCCAGTAGTAGACCGGGACTAGCGGGAGGCCCCAGGGACACAGATACGCAGTATTTT
V gene: TRBV19
CDR3 length: 20
D gene: TRBD2
J gene: TRBJ2-3
clone size: few

CDR3 protein: CASSYSGLQGNYGYTF
CDR3 DNA: TGTGCCAGCAGTTACTCAGGCTTACAGGGGAACTATGGCTACACCTTC
V gene: TRBV6-5
CDR3 length: 16
D gene: TRBD1
J gene: TRBJ1-2
clone size: few

CDR3 protein: CASSLGAGTYNEQFF
CDR3 DNA: TGTGCCAGCAGCTTAGGGGCGGGAACCTACAATGAGCAGTTCTTC
V gene: TRBV7-3
CDR3 length: 15
D gene: NA
J gene: TRBJ2-1
clone size: few

CDR3 protein: CASSLKTGTNEKLFF
CDR3 DNA: TGTGCCAGCAGTCTCAAGACAGGGACTAATGAAAAACTGTTTTTT
V gene: TRBV28
CDR3 length: 15
D gene: TRBD1
J gene: TRBJ1-4
clone size: NA

CDR3 protein: CASSGTGANTEAFF
CDR3 DNA: TGCGCCAGCAGCGGGACAGGGGCGAACACTGAAGCTTTCTTT
V gene: TRBV5-1
CDR3 length: 14
D gene: TRBD1
J gene: TRBJ1-1
clone size: NA

CDR3 protein: CASSIGGTGGTEAFF
CDR3 DNA: TGTGCCAGTAGTATAGGGGGGACAGGGGGCACTGAAGCTTTCTTT
V gene: TRBV19
CDR3 length: 15
D gene: TRBD1
J gene: TRBJ1-1
clone size: NA

CDR3 protein: CASTIPPGYEQYF
CDR3 DNA: TGTGCCAGCACCATTCCCCCGGGATACGAGCAGTACTTC
V gene: TRBV6-1
CDR3 length: 13
D gene: NA
J gene: TRBJ2-7
clone size: NA

CDR3 protein: CASSQKGALAGELFF
CDR3 DNA: TGTGCCAGCTCACAGAAGGGGGCGCTGGCCGGGGAGCTGTTTTTT
V gene: TRBV18
CDR3 length: 15
D gene: TRBD1
J gene: TRBJ2-2
clone size: few

CDR3 protein: CASSPRTSEKLFF
CDR3 DNA: TGTGCCAGCTCACCAAGGACATCTGAAAAACTGTTTTTT
V gene: TRBV18
CDR3 length: 13
D gene: NA
J gene: TRBJ1-4
clone size: few

CDR3 protein: CATSRLGRSEPQHF
CDR3 DNA: TGTGCCACCAGCAGGCTAGGGAGATCGGAGCCCCAGCATTTT
V gene: TRBV15
CDR3 length: 14
D gene: NA
J gene: TRBJ1-5
clone size: NA

CDR3 protein: CATSGGEKLFF
CDR3 DNA: TGTGCCACTTCGGGGGGTGAAAAACTGTTTTTT
V gene: TRBV19
CDR3 length: 11
D gene: NA
J gene: TRBJ1-4
clone size: few

CDR3 protein: CAWTRGGTASYNEQFF
CDR3 DNA: TGTGCCTGGACGCGCGGGGGGACCGCCTCCTACAATGAGCAGTTCTTC
V gene: TRBV30
CDR3 length: 16
D gene: TRBD2
J gene: TRBJ2-1
clone size: many

CDR3 protein: CASSLVLAVYNEQFF
CDR3 DNA: TGTGCCAGCAGTTTGGTCCTAGCAGTATACAATGAGCAGTTCTTC
V gene: TRBV28
CDR3 length: 15
D gene: NA
J gene: TRBJ2-1
clone size: few

CDR3 protein: CASRGYGTGIHEQSF
CDR3 DNA: TGTGCCTCCCGAGGATACGGGACAGGGATACACGAGCAGTCCTTC
V gene: TRBV6-5
CDR3 length: 15
D gene: TRBD1
J gene: TRBJ2-7
clone size: NA

CDR3 protein: CASSPRGDTEAFF
CDR3 DNA: TGTGCCAGCAGCCCCAGGGGGGACACTGAAGCTTTCTTT
V gene: TRBV14
CDR3 length: 13
D gene: TRBD1
J gene: TRBJ1-1
clone size: NA

CDR3 protein: CAWSARQSVAYNSPLHF
CDR3 DNA: TGTGCCTGGAGTGCGAGACAGTCCGTTGCCTATAATTCACCCCTCCACTTT
V gene: TRBV30
CDR3 length: 17
D gene: NA
J gene: TRBJ1-6
clone size: NA

CDR3 protein: CASSISSGRADEQFF
CDR3 DNA: TGTGCCAGTAGCATATCTAGCGGGAGGGCGGATGAGCAGTTCTTC
V gene: TRBV19
CDR3 length: 15
D gene: TRBD2
J gene: TRBJ2-1
clone size: few

CDR3 protein: CASSNRQGYYGYTF
CDR3 DNA: TGTGCCAGTAGTAACCGACAGGGCTACTATGGCTACACCTTC
V gene: TRBV19
CDR3 length: 14
D gene: TRBD1
J gene: TRBJ1-2
clone size: few

CDR3 protein: CASNRGTSGFQETQYF
CDR3 DNA: TGTGCCAGCAACCGCGGGACTAGCGGGTTTCAAGAGACCCAGTACTTC
V gene: TRBV7-2
CDR3 length: 16
D gene: TRBD2
J gene: TRBJ2-5
clone size: few

CDR3 protein: CASSSRGDEKLFF
CDR3 DNA: TGTGCCAGCAGCTCCCGGGGTGATGAAAAACTGTTTTTT
V gene: TRBV7-8
CDR3 length: 13
D gene: NA
J gene: TRBJ1-4
clone size: NA

CDR3 protein: CASSLTGLARDEQFF
CDR3 DNA: TGTGCCAGCAGCTTAACAGGACTAGCGAGGGATGAGCAGTTCTTC
V gene: TRBV7-3
CDR3 length: 15
D gene: TRBD2
J gene: TRBJ2-1
clone size: NA

CDR3 protein: CASSLGRGGTEAFF
CDR3 DNA: TGCGCCAGCAGCTTGGGGAGGGGCGGCACTGAAGCTTTCTTT
V gene: TRBV5-1
CDR3 length: 14
D gene: NA
J gene: TRBJ1-1
clone size: NA

CDR3 protein: CASSIDRGSNEKLFF
CDR3 DNA: TGTGCCAGCAGTATAGACAGGGGGTCCAATGAAAAACTGTTTTTT
V gene: TRBV28
CDR3 length: 15
D gene: TRBD1
J gene: TRBJ1-4
clone size: few

CDR3 protein: CASSLFGQGGGSEQYF
CDR3 DNA: TGTGCCAGCAGTTTATTTGGACAGGGGGGAGGAAGCGAGCAGTACTTC
V gene: TRBV28
CDR3 length: 16
D gene: TRBD1
J gene: TRBJ2-7
clone size: NA

CDR3 protein: CASSSGTTGYTF
CDR3 DNA: TGCGCCAGCAGCAGCGGGACTACCGGCTACACCTTC
V gene: TRBV5-1
CDR3 length: 12
D gene: NA
J gene: TRBJ1-2
clone size: few

CDR3 protein: CAWSRGSETQYF
CDR3 DNA: TGTGCCTGGAGCAGGGGGTCTGAGACCCAGTACTTC
V gene: TRBV30
CDR3 length: 12
D gene: TRBD1
J gene: TRBJ2-5
clone size: NA

CDR3 protein: CASSFSGTGELFF
CDR3 DNA: TGTGCCAGCAGCTTTAGCGGAACCGGGGAGCTGTTTTTT
V gene: TRBV7-2
CDR3 length: 13
D gene: NA
J gene: TRBJ2-2
clone size: few

CDR3 protein: CASSQPQGSNQPQHF
CDR3 DNA: TGCGCCAGCAGCCAACCCCAGGGGAGCAATCAGCCCCAGCATTTT
V gene: TRBV4-1
CDR3 length: 15
D gene: NA
J gene: TRBJ1-5
clone size: NA

CDR3 protein: CASSVQGAGYYNEQFF
CDR3 DNA: TGTGCCAGCAGCGTACAGGGGGCGGGATATTACAATGAGCAGTTCTTC
V gene: TRBV7-3
CDR3 length: 16
D gene: TRBD1
J gene: TRBJ2-1
clone size: NA

CDR3 protein: CASSFRDRGQGGELFF
CDR3 DNA: TGTGCCAGCAGCTTCAGGGACAGGGGGCAGGGCGGGGAGCTGTTTTTT
V gene: TRBV7-8
CDR3 length: 16
D gene: TRBD1
J gene: TRBJ2-2
clone size: few

CDR3 protein: CASSLAPDRGEKLFF
CDR3 DNA: TGCGCCAGCAGCTTGGCTCCTGACAGGGGAGAAAAACTGTTTTTT
V gene: TRBV5-1
CDR3 length: 15
D gene: TRBD1
J gene: TRBJ1-4
clone size: few

CDR3 protein: CASSRRQGGDTEAFF
CDR3 DNA: TGTGCCAGCTCACGCCGGCAGGGAGGGGACACTGAAGCTTTCTTT
V gene: TRBV18
CDR3 length: 15
D gene: NA
J gene: TRBJ1-1
clone size: few

CDR3 protein: CASSGGQYGYTF
CDR3 DNA: TGCGCCAGCAGTGGGGGGCAATATGGCTACACCTTC
V gene: TRBV10-1
CDR3 length: 12
D gene: NA
J gene: TRBJ1-2
clone size: few

CDR3 protein: CASSEGRGGETQYF
CDR3 DNA: TGTGCCAGCAGTGAAGGGAGGGGAGGGGAGACCCAGTACTTC
V gene: TRBV2
CDR3 length: 14
D gene: TRBD2
J gene: TRBJ2-5
clone size: few

CDR3 protein: CASSLGGNYGYTF
CDR3 DNA: TGCGCCAGCAGCTTGGGAGGTAACTATGGCTACACCTTC
V gene: TRBV5-1
CDR3 length: 13
D gene: NA
J gene: TRBJ1-2
clone size: NA

CDR3 protein: CASSDGGGKQETQYF
CDR3 DNA: TGTGCCAGCAGTGACGGCGGGGGTAAACAAGAGACCCAGTACTTC
V gene: TRBV6-4
CDR3 length: 15
D gene: TRBD2
J gene: TRBJ2-5
clone size: NA

CDR3 protein: CASSFGQVNEQFF
CDR3 DNA: TGTGCCAGCAGCTTCGGACAGGTCAATGAGCAGTTCTTC
V gene: TRBV7-3
CDR3 length: 13
D gene: TRBD1
J gene: TRBJ2-1
clone size: NA

CDR3 protein: CASSENRGQQPQHF
CDR3 DNA: TGTGCCAGCAGTGAGAACAGGGGACAGCAGCCCCAGCATTTT
V gene: TRBV6-1
CDR3 length: 14
D gene: TRBD1
J gene: TRBJ1-5
clone size: NA

CDR3 protein: CASSPGGERGSEQYF
CDR3 DNA: TGTGCCAGCAGCCCGGGGGGGGAGCGGGGGAGCGAGCAGTACTTC
V gene: TRBV7-6
CDR3 length: 15
D gene: TRBD2
J gene: TRBJ2-7
clone size: NA

CDR3 protein: CASKSGDQAYNEQFF
CDR3 DNA: TGCGCCAGCAAAAGCGGGGATCAGGCCTACAATGAGCAGTTCTTC
V gene: TRBV4-1
CDR3 length: 15
D gene: TRBD2
J gene: TRBJ2-1
clone size: few

CDR3 protein: CASSLDRGAEAFF
CDR3 DNA: TGCGCCAGCAGCCTAGACAGGGGGGCTGAAGCTTTCTTT
V gene: TRBV5-1
CDR3 length: 13
D gene: TRBD1
J gene: TRBJ1-1
clone size: NA

CDR3 protein: CASRWAGHKEETQYF
CDR3 DNA: TGCGCCAGCAGGTGGGCAGGACACAAAGAGGAGACCCAGTACTTC
V gene: TRBV5-1
CDR3 length: 15
D gene: NA
J gene: TRBJ2-5
clone size: few